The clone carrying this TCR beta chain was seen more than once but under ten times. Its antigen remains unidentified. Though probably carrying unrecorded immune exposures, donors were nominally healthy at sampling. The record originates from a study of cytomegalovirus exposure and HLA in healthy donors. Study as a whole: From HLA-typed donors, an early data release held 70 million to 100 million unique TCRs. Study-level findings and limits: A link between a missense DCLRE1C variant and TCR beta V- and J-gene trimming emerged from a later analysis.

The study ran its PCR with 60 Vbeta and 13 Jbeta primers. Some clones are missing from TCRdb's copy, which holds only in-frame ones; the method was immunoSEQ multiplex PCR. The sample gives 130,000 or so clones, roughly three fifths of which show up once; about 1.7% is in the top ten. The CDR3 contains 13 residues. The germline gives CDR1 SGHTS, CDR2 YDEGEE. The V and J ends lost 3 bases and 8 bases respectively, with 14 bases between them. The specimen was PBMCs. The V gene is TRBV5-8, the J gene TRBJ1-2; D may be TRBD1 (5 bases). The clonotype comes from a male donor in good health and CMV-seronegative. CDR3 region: CASSWASGRGYTF. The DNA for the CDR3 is TGTGCCAGCAGCTGGGCCTCAGGGCGCGGCTACACCTTC.